This T cell receptor beta chain is drawn from a study of blood T cell repertoires in COVID-19. Looking at the study overall: From the United States, Italy and Spain came samples of acute and convalescent COVID-19. T cells, B-cell-depleted T cells, or PBMCs provided the cDNA or gDNA that served as material.

Source study methods: Estimation of nucleated cell counts was performed using reference gene primer amplification. Using immunoSEQ multiplex PCR, the repertoire was profiled, and TCRdb retains in-frame clones only, with some absent. That table supplies the V and J calls and clone size; D and trimming were determined from the DNA. The sample has around 260,000 clones; approximately 89% are singletons. The CDR3 length is 14 residues. After removal of 4 bases from V and 8 bases from J, the junction contained 5 bases not matched to a gene. In germline, CDR1 is KGHDR, CDR2 SFDVKD. Source material: peripheral blood. The chain uses TRBV24-1 and TRBJ2-1; TRBD2 agrees at 9 bases. The sequence came from a woman aged 45-60 years with acute or convalescent COVID-19. This chain's CDR3 is CATSESGTSHEQFF. The CDR3, as DNA: TGTGCCACCAGTGAGTCCGGGACTAGCCATGAGCAGTTCTTC.